Sequencing of this T cell receptor (beta chain) was carried out in a study of vaccination and CD4 T cells after COVID-19. In this sample, this clonotype turned up a few times. Its matching antigen is unknown. The treatment: approximately 9-day PBMC culture with coronavirus spike peptide pools or control peptides (ViraFEST assay). Gathered ahead of the COVID-19 pandemic (2011-2018) were the CD4+ T cells of the unexposed donor. V was cut by 4 bases and J by 11 bases, with 15 bases left in between. The length of the CDR3 is 13 residues. The Oncomine TCR Beta short-read assay sequenced DNA from cultured CD4+ T cells. Genomic DNA was extracted from cultured CD4+ T cells. TCRdb analysed the PCR reads with MiXCR anew, one entry per CDR3 protein. The sample has 8,000 to 9,500 distinct CDR3 sequences, roughly a third seen once; the top ten hold 22%.

The specimen sequenced was CD4+ T cells from blood, cultured in vitro. The receptor's source is a human donor in good health. This chain connects TRBV12-3 or TRBV12-4 to TRBJ1-5; D gene ambiguous. This CDR3 reads CASSSWAETAQHF. CDR3 in DNA: TGTGCCAGCAGTTCCTGGGCCGAGACTGCCCAGCATTTT.